This T cell receptor beta chain was obtained from a study of radiation and T cells in renal cell carcinoma. Study as a whole: Nephrectomy followed 15 Gy stereotactic body radiation by 4 weeks.

Clones were read by immunoSEQ multiplex PCR, and TCRdb kept only the in-frame ones, dropping some. The sample lists 120,000 or so clones, about 81% seen once, with 5% to 6.5% in the top ten. The germline CDR1 and CDR2 sequences are LNHDA and SQIVND (reference sequence). Trimming removed 0 bases from V and 10 bases from J; junction bases left unmatched: 3. This CDR3 has 14 residues. On this clone itself: Antigen unknown.

Study observations and caveats: In blood, top tumor clones expanded by 2 weeks, shrinking by 4.

The time point here: blood 2 weeks post-SBRT. Noted treatment: 15 Gy SBRT to primary tumor, nephrectomy 4 weeks later. The tumor was a clear cell renal cell carcinoma. The V and J genes are TRBV19 and TRBJ1-4; TRBD1 matches 9 bases. This clonotype was sampled from a man aged 50 or older with renal cell carcinoma. Sequenced material: blood, taken from a patient whose treatment included radiotherapy and nephrectomy. DNA of the CDR3: TGTGCCAGTAGTATAGAGGGGACAGGGAGAAAACTGTTTTTT. Translated, it gives CASSIEGTGRKLFF.